This entry lists 4 T cell receptor beta chains sequenced from one sample in a study of blood T cells in healthy people across ages. Then a second PCR, running roughly 7 to 12 cycles, was carried out with a sample-barcoded 5' primer and a J-beta primer mix. TCRdb re-analysed the 5' RACE reads in MiXCR, keeping a single row per CDR3 protein. The table records hundreds of thousands of distinct CDR3 sequences, more than 55% of them present only once. The specimen was blood. These receptors originate from a man aged 35 to 55 in good health.

In its sample, this clonotype was seen a few times. V and J are TRBV6-2 or TRBV6-3 and TRBJ2-1; 14 bases fit TRBD2. V gave up 2 bases and J gave up 9 bases; unmatched junction bases: 6. Per the germline V gene, CDR1 is MNHEY and CDR2 is SVGEGT. The CDR3 loop spans 16 amino acids. For the CDR3, the DNA is TGTGCCAGCAGTTACACCGGGACTAGCGGGGGAGGTGAGCAGTTCTTC. Its protein is CASSYTGTSGGGEQFF.

V is TRBV20-1 and J is TRBJ2-5; 7 bases fit TRBD2. Germline CDR1 reads DFQATT; CDR2 reads SNEGSKA (reference sequence). This CDR3 is built from 15 residues. Unmatched junction bases numbered 20, after V lost 5 bases and J lost 11 bases. CDR3 protein: CSALLGGMGWNEQYF. The CDR3 DNA reads TGCAGTGCTCTCCTCGGGGGGATGGGCTGGAATGAGCAGTACTTC.

This clonotype was recorded a few times. The chain has TRBV12-3 or TRBV12-4 and TRBJ1-1; TRBD1 aligns across 12 bases. Trimming took 5 bases from V and 4 from J; bases not matched to a gene: 11. The CDR3 consists of 17 residues. The CDR3 loop is CASSRSGTGGRGTEAFF. For the CDR3, the DNA is TGTGCCAGCAGTCGTTCCGGGACAGGGGGCAGGGGCACTGAAGCTTTCTTT.

This sequence joins TRBV2 and TRBJ2-3; D perhaps matches TRBD2 (5 bases). The CDR3 consists of 14 residues. The V and J ends lost 3 bases and 6 bases respectively, with 13 bases between them. Germline V gives CDR1 SNHLY, CDR2 FYNNEI. As DNA, the CDR3 is TGTGCCAGCAGTGATAATTCCCGGAGGGATACGCAGTATTTT. Translating it yields CASSDNSRRDTQYF.